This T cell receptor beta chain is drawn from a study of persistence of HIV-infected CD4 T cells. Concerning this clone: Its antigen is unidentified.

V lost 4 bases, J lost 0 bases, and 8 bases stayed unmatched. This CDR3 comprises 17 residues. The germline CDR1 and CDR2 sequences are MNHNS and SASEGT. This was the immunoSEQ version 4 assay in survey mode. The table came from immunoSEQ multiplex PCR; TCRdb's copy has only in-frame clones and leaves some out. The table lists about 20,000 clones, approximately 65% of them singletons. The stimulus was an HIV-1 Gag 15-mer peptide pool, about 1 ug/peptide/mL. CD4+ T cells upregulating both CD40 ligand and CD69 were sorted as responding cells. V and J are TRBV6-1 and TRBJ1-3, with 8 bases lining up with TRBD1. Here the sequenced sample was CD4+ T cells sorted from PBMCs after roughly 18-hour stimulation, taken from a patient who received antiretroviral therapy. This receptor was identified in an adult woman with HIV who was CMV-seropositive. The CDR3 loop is CASSGEPGGVSGNTIYF. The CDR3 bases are TGTGCCAGCAGTGGGGAGCCAGGGGGCGTCTCTGGAAACACCATATATTTT.